The sample holds a few counts of the clone carrying this TCR beta chain. The target antigen is unknown. This entry comes from a study of T-cell reconstitution after alpha-beta-depleted transplantation in children. The CDR3 runs 11 residues. Germline V gene lookup returns CDR1 MNHEY and CDR2 SVGEGT. Trimming took 8 bases from V and 6 from J; bases not matched to a gene: 2. TCRbeta library preparation incorporated unique molecular identifiers. TCRdb processed the PCR reads anew with MiXCR; each CDR3 protein has one entry. The table lists around 240,000 distinct CDR3 sequences, under 9.5% of them singletons. Study results and limitations: T cells produced anew were the main source of T-cell counts and diversity one year after transplant. Expanded graft clones, several hundred of them, were reportedly the source of alpha-beta T cells about two months after transplant. Certain patients had high TCRbeta diversity at day 60, and it came from recipient T cells and thymic progenitors that survived.

The chain joins TRBV6-2 or TRBV6-3 to TRBJ2-5, with 8 bases identical to TRBD1. The source of this sequence is a male patient younger than 18 who had a stem cell transplant for acute lymphoblastic leukemia, so the T cells may come from the graft donor. Sequences were derived from PBMCs, mostly from graft donor cells, sampled 180 days after TCRalphabeta/CD19-depleted stem cell transplant. The CDR3 spells CASGRGQTQYF. In nucleotides, the CDR3 is TGTGCCAGCGGCAGGGGGCAGACCCAGTACTTC.